Shown below are 5 T cell receptor beta chains from a single sample sequenced in a study of tissue T cells after allogeneic stem cell transplantation. The data were produced by immunoSEQ multiplex PCR, yet TCRdb's version contains in-frame clones alone and is incomplete. The sample has approximately 2,800 clones; under 55% are singletons. Time point denoted: mouse harvest day 14 after allogeneic transplant. Mouse grafts combined 10^7 T-cell-depleted bone marrow cells with 10^6 splenic CD5+ T cells. The material sequenced was gut tissue. Receptor source: a female BALB/c mouse given C57BL/6 T cells with graft-versus-host disease after an allogeneic hematopoietic cell transplant.

As to this clone: Germline and genes: mouse. Coverage ceases 1 residue before the CDR3 finishes, and the germline J gene fills in the end. The chain has TRBV13-3 and TRBJ2-4, with D possibly TRBD2 on 7 matching bases. Germline values: CDR1 NNHDY, CDR2 SYVADS. The CDR3 contains 15 residues. The ends were cut back, 3 bases at V and 3 bases at J, with 14 bases in the middle. This CDR3 is CASSALGAGQNTLYF. The CDR3 bases that were read are TGTGCCAGCAGTGCGCTGGGGGCTGGGCAAAACACCTTGTAC.

Note on this clone: Any gene name here is a mouse gene name. The read ends 1 residue before the CDR3 terminus; that terminus is restored from the germline J gene. This chain joins TRBV13-3 and TRBJ2-5, with 10 bases fitting TRBD2. CDR1 is NNHDY, CDR2 SYVADS, per germline. The CDR3 loop spans 14 amino acids. Trimming cost V 4 bases and J 6 bases; bases outside gene matches: 5. The CDR3 spells CASSFDWGDDTQYF. The covered CDR3 bases are TGTGCCAGCAGTTTCGACTGGGGGGACGACACCCAGTAC.

Points on this clone: Mouse names are used for the genes. Read data end 1 residue before the CDR3 end; the end is taken from the germline J gene. The chain links TRBV3 to TRBJ2-5, with 9 nucleotides matching TRBD2. CDR3 length equals 14 residues. Germline CDR1 and CDR2: SNHLY and FYNGKV (reference sequence). Trimming at V came to 6 bases and at J to 2 bases, leaving 3 bases not matched to a gene. Partial CDR3 DNA: TGTGCCAGCAGAAGGACTGGGGCCCAAGACACCCAGTAC. Translated: CASRRTGAQDTQY. The full-length CDR3 reads as CASRRTGAQDTQYF.

Note on this clone: Gene names and germline refer to mouse. From the germline J gene comes the end of the CDR3, since the read stops 1 residue before it. The chain couples TRBV26 to TRBJ1-4; the match to TRBD1 covers 10 bases. The CDR3 is 15 amino acids. Germline V gene data show CDR1 as KGHPV and CDR2 as FQNQEV (reference sequence). The ends lost 2 bases at V and 4 bases at J; junction bases unmatched: 1. CDR3 DNA (partial): TGTGCCAGCAGTCTGGACAGGGGGCGCAACGAAAGATTATTT. This translates into CASSLDRGRNERLF. The whole CDR3 sequence reads CASSLDRGRNERLFF.

In its sample, this clone ranks as medium-sized. The genes and germline here are from mouse. The read halts 1 residue ahead of the CDR3 end, with the missing end drawn from the germline J gene. The V and J genes are TRBV26 and TRBJ2-3; 7 bases fit TRBD1. V lost 4 bases and J lost 0; bases outside the gene matches: 1. This CDR3 has 14 residues. Germline CDR1 is KGHPV and CDR2 is FQNQEV (reference sequence). CDR3 DNA, as far as it was read: TGTGCCAGCAGTCCGACAGGGAGTGCAGAAACGCTGTAT. Its translation is CASSPTGSAETLY. The CDR3 as a whole reads CASSPTGSAETLYF.